A single sample gave rise to the 27 T cell receptor beta chains below, sequenced in a study of tumor-infiltrating lymphocytes in primary liver carcinoma. They got blood RNA out of unsorted whole blood and also pulled out germline DNA. TCR beta cDNA was made from 450 to 550 ng total RNA with a constant-region primer. Nested multiplex PCR, run for three rounds with slightly modified ARM-PCR, yielded TCR beta libraries. PCR rounds one and two used TRBV1-TRBV30 forward primers with a C-beta reverse primer for 10 cycles each. Via MiXCR, TCRdb re-called the multiplex PCR reads, giving one row per CDR3 protein. There are more than 150,000 distinct CDR3 sequences in the sample; 50% to 75% occur only once, and around three quarters lies in the top ten. The sequenced sample consisted of peripheral blood. The receptors originated from a middle-aged man with primary liver carcinoma and hepatitis B virus infection.

Comments on this clonotype: A read error may be the cause here, since a much bigger clone is one base away. The V and J genes are TRBV10-3 and TRBJ1-2, with unresolved D. The length of the CDR3 is 12 residues. Trimming removed 10 bases from V and 4 bases from J, with 13 bases in between. Germline-derived CDR1 and CDR2 are ENHRY and SYGVKD. Here the CDR3 DNA reads TGTGCCAACGACCACGGTGGCTATGGCTACACCTTC. It is translated as CANDHGGYGYTF.

This clonotype has only a few counts. This sequence joins TRBV5-5 and TRBJ2-7; D is possibly TRBD1 or TRBD2 (5 bases each). The germline gives CDR1 SGHKS, CDR2 YYEKEE (reference sequence). The CDR3 runs 12 residues. The V end was cut by 6 bases, the J end by 7 bases, with 14 bases between. The DNA of the CDR3 is TGTGCCAGCACCTGGGACGGGCGGGAGCAGTACTTC. Protein product: CASTWDGREQYF. Full variable domain (outside the CDR3, taken from reference TRBV5-5 and TRBJ2-7): DAGVTQSPTHLIKTRGQQVTLRCSPISGHKSVSWYQQVLGQGPQFIFQYYEKEERGRGNFPDRFSARQFPNYSSELNVNALLLGDSALYLCASTWDGREQYFGPGTRLTVT.

The count of this clonotype is one. The junction departs from germline at one end; a sequencing error may be responsible. The V gene is TRBV11-3, the J gene TRBJ2-2; D is possibly TRBD2 (5 bases). Germline loops: CDR1 SGHNT, CDR2 YENEEA. The CDR3 runs to 13 residues. The CDR3 region is CASGLSVSGELSF. CDR3 bases: TGTGCCAGCGGCTTGTCCGTTTCCGGGGAGCTATCTTTT.

As to this clonotype: Germline is not matched at one junction end, which may reflect a read error. The chain employs TRBV11-2 and TRBJ2-2; TRBD2 agrees at 7 bases. The germline V gene encodes CDR1 SGHAT and CDR2 FQNNGV. The CDR3 is 16 amino acids. The CDR3 DNA reads as TGTGCCAGCAGCTCACGGGCGAGCGGGATATCCGGGGAGCTGTTCTTT. Its translation: CASSSRASGISGELFF.

The rearrangement joins TRBV12-3 or TRBV12-4 to TRBJ2-2, with 14 bases fitting TRBD2. Trimming removed 5 bases from V and 9 bases from J; junction bases left unmatched: 8. The CDR3 consists of 16 residues. The CDR3 region is CASSPSGLAGARELFF. Written as DNA, the CDR3 is TGTGCCAGCAGTCCATCGGGACTAGCGGGAGCCCGGGAGCTGTTTTTT.

This clonotype appeared many times. The chain combines TRBV6-5 with TRBJ2-2, with 10 bases aligning to TRBD2. This CDR3 is 16 amino acids long. With V trimmed by 6 bases and J by 6 bases, 10 bases remained unmatched. Germline values: CDR1 MNHEY, CDR2 SVGAGI. CDR3 DNA: TGTGCCAGCAGAAGCGGGAGGGGATCCCTCGCCGGGGAGCTGTTTTTT. Translating gives CASRSGRGSLAGELFF.

This clonotype was counted only a few times. The chain is built from TRBV10-3 and TRBJ1-1; D is ambiguous. Trimming pared 4 bases from V and 0 bases from J, leaving 9 bases between. This CDR3 comprises 14 residues. Germline V gene sequence: CDR1 ENHRY, CDR2 SYGVKD. CDR3 coding DNA: TGTGCCATCAGTGGCAACTACATGAACACTGAAGCTTTCTTT. It translates to CAISGNYMNTEAFF.

This clonotype was counted once. This chain uses TRBV6-6 with TRBJ2-7; a weak D match, TRBD2 (6 bases). The CDR3 sequence is 12 residues long. V lost 10 bases, J lost 6 bases, and 16 bases lay in between. Germline CDR1 MNHNY, CDR2 SVGAGI (reference sequence). The CDR3 loop reads CATTTGDGEQYF. DNA for the CDR3: TGTGCCACCACCACGGGAGACGGCGAGCAGTACTTC.

This clonotype was seen once. This may stem from a read error, because a much larger clone lies one nucleotide away. This chain joins TRBV11-2 and TRBJ2-1; 9 positions match TRBD2. Germline-derived CDR1 and CDR2 are SGHAT and FQNNGV. The CDR3 totals 13 residues. The trim removed 3 bases at V and 11 bases at J, leaving 5 bases unmatched. The CDR3 reads CASSFRLAEKQFF. CDR3 in DNA: TGTGCCAGCAGCTTTCGACTAGCGGAGAAGCAGTTCTTC.

The CDR3 region has the DNA TGTGCCAGCAGTTTCAGGACATGGAGCGAGCAGTACTTC. This gives the protein CASSFRTWSEQYF. V usage is TRBV12-3 or TRBV12-4 and J usage is TRBJ2-7; TRBD1 might be the D (5 bases). Trimming left V 3 bases short and J 6 bases short, with 12 bases between. The CDR3 has 13 residues.

Note on this clonotype: Its ends do not fully match the called genes, so a read error is possible. The chain employs TRBV11-2 and TRBJ1-2; no clear D gene. Per germline, CDR1 SGHAT and CDR2 FQNNGV. The CDR3 is 12 amino acids. The DNA for the CDR3 is TGTGCCAGCGGCTTAGATGGGGATGGCTACAGCTTC. Its protein is CASGLDGDGYSF.

The gene calls are TRBV14 and TRBJ1-3; D is possibly TRBD1 (5 bases). Germline V CDR1 and CDR2: SGHDN, FVKESK. V was pared by 4 bases and J by 5 bases, with 9 bases between. The CDR3 covers 13 residues. This CDR3 is CASSRRTRNTIYF. The DNA for the CDR3 is TGTGCCAGCAGCCGTCGGACACGAAACACCATATATTTT.

This clonotype was seen a handful of times. V usage is TRBV10-3 and J usage is TRBJ2-3; D is undetermined. Germline V gives CDR1 ENHRY, CDR2 SYGVKD. Trimming shortened V by 6 bases and J by 5 bases, and 15 bases separated the two germline ends. CDR3 length equals 14 residues. The CDR3 coding sequence is TGTGCCATCAGCGCGATCACCCAAAAAGATACGCAGTATTTT. Translated: CAISAITQKDTQYF.

The V gene is TRBV6-1, the J gene TRBJ2-1; weak D call: TRBD1 (5 bases). Germline loops: CDR1 MNHNS, CDR2 SASEGT. Deletions cut 1 base from V and 6 bases from J, with 13 bases between. This CDR3 contains 15 residues. CDR3 in DNA: TGTGCCAGCAGTGAAGTTGTGATAGGGGTCAATGAGCAGTTCTTC. As protein: CASSEVVIGVNEQFF.

Regarding this clonotype: A much bigger clone sits one base away, suggesting this may be a read error. This chain uses TRBV29-1 with TRBJ2-1; maybe TRBD2 (5 bases). Germline V gives CDR1 SQVTM, CDR2 ANQGSEA. V shed 7 bases and J shed 0 bases, with 19 bases lying between them. The length of the CDR3 is 16 residues. The CDR3 sequence is CSAPEWERSSYNEQFF. CDR3 nucleotide sequence: TGCAGCGCCCCCGAGTGGGAGAGGAGCTCCTACAATGAGCAGTTCTTC.

The genes are TRBV11-1 and TRBJ2-1; 8 bases fit TRBD2. The germline V gene encodes CDR1 SGHAT and CDR2 FQDESV (reference sequence). Unmatched junction bases numbered 8, after V lost 3 bases and J lost 7 bases. This CDR3 comprises 15 residues. In nucleotides, the CDR3 is TGTGCCAGCAGCTTCGCAGCACTAGCGGCAAATGAGCAGTTCTTC. Its protein is CASSFAALAANEQFF.

This clonotype was seen a handful of times. This sequence joins TRBV4-2 and TRBJ1-1; TRBD1 agrees at 8 bases. The CDR3 is 17 residues long. In germline, CDR1 is LGHNA, CDR2 YNFKEQ. V shed 0 bases, J shed 6 bases, and the junction held 12 bases outside the gene matches. The CDR3 DNA reads TGTGCCAGCAGCCAAGATCCGGCGCAGGGGGCTGGCGCTGAAGCTTTCTTT. This encodes CASSQDPAQGAGAEAFF.

This clonotype was counted many times. V usage is TRBV11-2 and J usage is TRBJ1-1; TRBD1 is a possible D gene (6 bases). Trimming removed 5 bases at V and 4 bases at J, with 26 bases between. CDR1 and CDR2 (germline): SGHAT, FQNNGV. The CDR3 totals 18 residues. CDR3 sequence (DNA): TGTGCCAGCAGCCCAATTGGGGGACATGACCTTTGGGGCACTGAAGCTTTCTTT. It yields the protein CASSPIGGHDLWGTEAFF.

The genes are TRBV7-9 and TRBJ2-7; the D is unclear. Per the germline V gene, CDR1 is SEHNR and CDR2 is FQNEAQ (reference sequence). The CDR3 has 11 residues. V was pared by 5 bases and J by 7 bases, with 9 bases between. Here the CDR3 DNA reads TGTGCCAGCAGCCTAACAGAAGAGCAGTACTTC. Translated: CASSLTEEQYF.

The CDR3 loop is CASSFSGPAGRDTQYF. In nucleotides, the CDR3 is TGTGCCAGCAGCTTTTCGGGGCCAGCCGGCAGGGATACGCAGTATTTT. This chain uses TRBV5-4 with TRBJ2-3; the D call may be TRBD1 or TRBD2 (5 bases each). The germline gives CDR1 SGHNT, CDR2 YYREEE (reference sequence). Trimming removed 2 bases at V and 6 bases at J, with 19 bases between. The CDR3 sequence is 16 residues long.

To note about this clonotype: One end of the junction is discordant with germline, which a read error may explain. CDR3 DNA: TGTGCCATCAGTGACTCGGGGGCTGGGGCCTACGTCCTGACTTTC. Translating gives CAISDSGAGAYVLTF. The rearrangement links TRBV10-3 to TRBJ2-6; D possibly uses TRBD1 or TRBD2 (6 bases each). Germline V gives CDR1 ENHRY, CDR2 SYGVKD. The CDR3 is 15 amino acids.

In its sample, this clonotype was seen a few times. J is TRBJ2-4 and V is TRBV30; D is tentatively TRBD1 or TRBD2 (7 bases each). Trimming left V 4 bases short and J 6 bases short, with 28 bases between. In germline, CDR1 is GTSNPN, CDR2 SVGIG (reference sequence). This CDR3 spans 18 amino acids. CDR3 protein: CAWTFGGDRNYFRNIQYF. In nucleotides, the CDR3 is TGTGCCTGGACCTTTGGGGGGGACAGAAACTATTTCCGAAACATTCAGTACTTC.

A word on this clonotype: This likely comes from a read error, as the CDR3 has no conserved phenylalanine or tryptophan at its end. CDR3 region: CASSLRGDSYDQYL. The CDR3 bases are TGTGCCAGCAGCTTGAGGGGGGACAGCTACGATCAGTACCTC. This chain links TRBV11-2 with TRBJ2-7; D might be TRBD1 (7 bases). The CDR3 contains 14 residues. The V gene's germline CDR1 is SGHAT and CDR2 FQNNGV.

The chain couples TRBV10-3 to TRBJ1-5, with 10 bases lining up with TRBD1. The CDR3 covers 12 residues. Germline CDR1 reads ENHRY; CDR2 reads SYGVKD. Trimming at V came to 10 bases and at J to 6 bases, leaving 3 bases not matched to a gene. CDR3 nucleotide sequence: TGTGCCACTGGACAGGGGGGTCAGCCCCAGCATTTT. Its protein is CATGQGGQPQHF.

This clonotype was seen a few times. The chain joins TRBV4-1 to TRBJ1-2; 8 bases match TRBD1. Germline lookup yields CDR1 MGHRA and CDR2 YSYEKL. This CDR3 has 15 residues. The junction had 11 bases not matched to a gene; V was cut back by 4 bases and J by 7 bases. CDR3 DNA sequence: TGCGCCAGCAGCCCTATTGGACAGGGCTCCCTTGGCTACACCTTC. It codes for CASSPIGQGSLGYTF.

This clonotype has ten or more counts. The chain employs TRBV11-3 and TRBJ2-1, with TRBD2 matching 12 bases. Germline V gives CDR1 SGHNT, CDR2 YENEEA. The trim removed 7 bases at V and 9 bases at J, leaving 13 bases unmatched. This CDR3 is 16 amino acids long. The CDR3 nucleotides are TGTGCCAGCACTCTCCCCTCTAGCGGGAGGGTAGCTGAGCAGTTCTTC. It encodes CASTLPSSGRVAEQFF.

This clonotype was recorded a few times. The gene calls are TRBV11-1 and TRBJ1-2; D is undetermined. This CDR3 comprises 13 residues. V lost 2 bases and J 4 bases, leaving 8 bases between the germline ends. Germline V gives CDR1 SGHAT, CDR2 FQDESV (reference sequence). The CDR3 coding sequence is TGTGCCAGCAGCTTAAGGTACAGCTATGGCTACACCTTC. Translating it yields CASSLRYSYGYTF.